The present TCR beta chain was sequenced within a study of T-cell memory formation after mild COVID-19. This clonotype was detected a few times. TCRdb fed the 5' RACE reads into MiXCR, producing one record per CDR3 protein. The sample records 500,000 to 550,000 distinct CDR3 sequences, about a fifth being singletons. This CDR3 is 15 amino acids long. Germline CDR1 reads SGHRS; CDR2 reads YFSETQ. The germline V and J ends were trimmed by 5 bases and 4 bases, with 17 bases remaining between them. The genes are TRBV5-1 and TRBJ2-3; D is ambiguous. The clonotype originates from an adult woman who had mild COVID-19 (a few samples of this study predate the infection). Cell type and time point are not known. The source material was PBMCs or a T cell subset sorted from them (not recorded which). Here the CDR3 reads CASSLGPPVPDTQYF. CDR3 nucleotides: TGCGCCAGCAGTCTTGGACCTCCGGTGCCAGATACGCAGTATTTT.